The next 10 T cell receptor beta chains were all read from a single sample in a study of T cell responses to AZD1222 COVID-19 vaccine. Measured with immunoSEQ multiplex PCR; TCRdb has only the in-frame clones, and not every one. The table has around 80,000 clones, 83% seen once; the top ten hold about 1.3%. The input for sequencing was peripheral blood, taken 28 days after the second AZD1222 dose. These receptors were obtained from an adult who received the AZD1222 COVID-19 vaccine.

The chain links TRBV7-2 to TRBJ2-6; D is unresolved. The V and J ends lost 2 bases and 1 base respectively, with 3 bases between them. The CDR3 runs 14 residues. Germline CDR1 SGHTA, CDR2 FQGNSA. The CDR3 region has the DNA TGTGCCAGCAGCTTATCATCTGGGGCCAACGTCCTGACTTTC. Its protein is CASSLSSGANVLTF.

The chain carries TRBV5-1 and TRBJ1-4; no definite D call. Germline lookup yields CDR1 SGHRS and CDR2 YFSETQ. The CDR3 sequence is 16 residues long. V was trimmed by 3 bases and J by 0 bases, leaving 12 bases between them. The DNA of the CDR3 is TGCGCCAGCAGCTACTCCAATGGAGCAACTAATGAAAAACTGTTTTTT. Protein sequence: CASSYSNGATNEKLFF.

V is TRBV10-3 and J is TRBJ2-7; tentatively, D is TRBD1 or TRBD2 (6 bases each). Trimming cost V 10 bases and J 4 bases, with 17 bases left between them. The CDR3 is 13 residues long. Germline loops: CDR1 ENHRY, CDR2 SYGVKD. DNA for the CDR3: TGTGCCACCAGACTAGGGGGTGGGTACGAGCAGTACTTC. The encoded protein is CATRLGGGYEQYF.

This chain links TRBV5-1 with TRBJ1-1; the match to TRBD1 covers 7 bases. The CDR3 has 12 amino acids. V was pared by 4 bases and J by 7 bases, with 4 bases of the junction left unmatched. Germline values: CDR1 SGHRS, CDR2 YFSETQ. The CDR3 region is CASSIQGNEAFF. The CDR3 region has the DNA TGCGCCAGCAGCATACAGGGGAATGAAGCTTTCTTT.

This clone has just a few counts. The chain joins TRBV19 to TRBJ1-5; D gene ambiguous. This CDR3 comprises 14 residues. The V gene lost 8 bases and the J gene lost 5 bases, with 16 bases spanning the gap. The V gene's germline CDR1 is LNHDA and CDR2 SQIVND (reference sequence). The CDR3 DNA reads TGTGCCAGTCACCCCTTGCTGGCGGATCAGCCCCAGCATTTT. Protein product: CASHPLLADQPQHF. Drawing the rest from reference TRBV19 and TRBJ1-5, the complete variable domain is DGGITQSPKYLFRKEGQNVTLSCEQNLNHDAMYWYRQDPGQGLRLIYYSQIVNDFQKGDIAEGYSVSREKKESFPLTVTSAQKNPTAFYLCASHPLLADQPQHFGDGTRLSIL.

The chain links TRBV28 to TRBJ2-5; D is ambiguous. This CDR3 contains 14 residues. The germline V and J ends were trimmed by 2 bases and 2 bases, with 9 bases remaining between them. CDR1 MDHEN and CDR2 SYDVKM come from the germline V gene. The CDR3 protein is CASSLDGRQETQYF. The CDR3, as DNA: TGTGCCAGCAGTTTAGACGGTAGACAAGAGACCCAGTACTTC.

The chain carries TRBV19 and TRBJ1-2; TRBD1 matches 8 bases. Germline V gene lookup returns CDR1 LNHDA and CDR2 SQIVND (reference sequence). V trimming: 9 bases; J trimming: 4 bases; junction bases outside the gene matches: 7. The CDR3 loop spans 13 amino acids. This chain's CDR3 is CASRGQGLYGYTF. The CDR3 DNA sequence: TGTGCCAGCCGAGGACAGGGACTCTATGGCTACACCTTC.

The V gene is TRBV7-2, the J gene TRBJ2-1; D is uncertain. Germline V gene sequence: CDR1 SGHTA, CDR2 FQGNSA. V shed 5 bases and J shed 5 bases, with 13 bases lying between them. The CDR3 spans 14 residues. CDR3: CASSPVSQNNEQFF. The CDR3 nucleotides read TGTGCCAGCAGCCCCGTGAGCCAAAACAATGAGCAGTTCTTC.

Written as DNA, the CDR3 is TGTGCCAGCAGTTTAGGGGTCCGGGACAGGGGATACGAGCAGTACTTC. This codes for CASSLGVRDRGYEQYF. The genes are TRBV6-8 and TRBJ2-7; 10 bases are shared with TRBD1. V was pared by 4 bases and J by 4 bases, with 10 bases of the junction left unmatched. In germline, CDR1 is MNHGY, CDR2 SAAAGT. The CDR3 runs to 16 residues.

V usage is TRBV29-1 and J usage is TRBJ1-2, with TRBD1 identical over 9 bases. CDR1 is SQVTM and CDR2 is ANQGSEA in the germline V gene. The V segment lost 4 bases and the J segment 8 bases; nucleotides outside the gene matches: 8. This CDR3 comprises 13 residues. CDR3: CSVATGGIFGYTF. Written as DNA, the CDR3 is TGCAGCGTTGCGACAGGGGGAATATTCGGCTACACCTTC.